The present T cell receptor (beta chain) was sequenced within a study of T cell changes during pregnancy in multiple sclerosis. Trimming removed 6 bases from V and 10 bases from J; junction bases left unmatched: 9. The CDR3 covers 14 residues. CDR1 MNHNS and CDR2 SASEGT come from the germline V gene. The data were produced by immunoSEQ multiplex PCR, yet TCRdb's version contains in-frame clones alone and is incomplete. The data show approximately 79,000 clones, more than 90% seen once. V usage is TRBV6-1 and J usage is TRBJ1-6, with TRBD1 identical over 7 bases. The clonotype was recovered from a female donor with multiple sclerosis, enrolled in a pregnancy study. Specimen: CD4+ T cells from peripheral blood mononuclear cells, collected before pregnancy. CDR3 in DNA: TGTGCCAGCAGGGCTGTGAAGGGGGCATCACCCCTCCACTTT. Translating it yields CASRAVKGASPLHF.